The rows below give T cell receptor beta chains drawn from one sample of a study of vaccination effects on CD4 cells after COVID-19. No antigens are known for them. Only in-frame clones appear in the TCRdb table, and some are missing; sequencing was by immunoSEQ multiplex PCR. Here the sample spans 30,000 to 45,000 clones, around 66% being singletons. Material: CD4+ T cells from PBMCs cultured with HCoV-OC43 spike peptides, obtained before COVID-19 vaccination. The source of these receptors is a human donor who received a COVID-19 vaccine. CDR3s include the opening cysteine and the closing phenylalanine or tryptophan. Each record gives: D gene, J gene, clone size, V gene, CDR3 DNA, CDR3 protein. D genes are given only for firm matches. The size field is filled for only some rows; it gives once, few, many or a size class.

>TRBD2|TRBJ2-1|NA|TRBV18
TGTGCCAGCTCACAACTAGCGGGAGTTACCTACAATGAGCAGTTCTTC
CASSQLAGVTYNEQFF
>TRBD1|TRBJ2-3|NA|TRBV6-5
TGTGCCAGCATACAGGGGGCGGGAGATACGCAGTATTTT
CASIQGAGDTQYF
>NA|TRBJ1-3|many|TRBV4-1
TGCGCCAGCAGCCAGGCCTTTGTCCCCGACTCTGGAAACACCATATATTTT
CASSQAFVPDSGNTIYF
>NA|TRBJ2-1|few|TRBV5-1
TGCGCCAGCAGCTTACGAGAGTCGGGCTCCTACAATGAGCAGTTCTTC
CASSLRESGSYNEQFF
>NA|TRBJ1-3|NA|TRBV6-2/TRBV6-3
TGTGCCAGCAGTCTCAGGGTTGGCGGAGACACCATATATTTT
CASSLRVGGDTIYF
>NA|TRBJ2-7|few|TRBV27
TGTGCCAGCAACCCAACTTTTGGCTACGAGCAGTACTTC
CASNPTFGYEQYF
>NA|TRBJ2-1|NA|TRBV5-1
TGCGCCAGCAGCTTACCGGGACACCGGTCGAATGAGCAGTTCTTC
CASSLPGHRSNEQFF
>NA|TRBJ2-3|few|TRBV5-1
TGCGCCAGCGGGCAGGATCAAGATACGCAGTATTTT
CASGQDQDTQYF
>NA|TRBJ2-5|NA|TRBV7-8
TGTGCCAGCAGCTCCCCTGTGGGACTCGGAGAGACCCAGTACTTC
CASSSPVGLGETQYF
>NA|TRBJ1-5|NA|TRBV5-6
TGTGCCAGCAGACAAGGAAATCAGCCCCAGCATTTT
CASRQGNQPQHF
>NA|TRBJ2-2|NA|TRBV18
TGTGCCAGCTCACCAAGCGTTAACGGGGAGCTGTTTTTT
CASSPSVNGELFF
>NA|TRBJ1-1|once|TRBV6-5
TGTGCCAGCAATCCGGGTGGTAGCACTGAAGCTTTCTTT
CASNPGGSTEAFF